A selection of T cell receptor beta chains follows, all from one sample in a study of T cell responses to AZD1222 COVID-19 vaccine. The method was immunoSEQ multiplex PCR; TCRdb's version includes in-frame clones alone and lacks a portion of them. The table shows 150,000 or so clones, with 80% to 90% occurring only once. This sample comprised peripheral blood, obtained on day 0 of MenACWY control vaccination. These receptor sequences come from an adult in good health. CDR3s leave out the opening cysteine and the closing phenylalanine or tryptophan.

v_call	cdr3_length	j_call	cdr3_aa
TRBV6-2/TRBV6-3	13	TRBJ1-4	ASSYSTGGDEKLF
TRBV6-1	12	TRBJ2-7	ASSELAAPYEQY
TRBV29-1	10	TRBJ1-1	SVDVMNTEAF
TRBV5-5	12	TRBJ2-1	ASSLGSTYNEQF
TRBV7-9	16	TRBJ2-5	ASSPSRWTSPGWGTQY
TRBV6-5	12	TRBJ2-7	ASSYWGKGDEQY
TRBV24-1	11	TRBJ2-1	ATSAGARNEQF
TRBV6-1	12	TRBJ1-4	ASSELGASEKLF
TRBV27	13	TRBJ1-1	ASSPRRTPGPEAF
TRBV18	12	TRBJ1-2	ASSPGQGSYGYT